Listed below are T cell receptor beta chains from one sample, sequenced in a study of blood T cell repertoires in COVID-19. Method: immunoSEQ multiplex PCR; TCRdb's copy keeps in-frame clones and lacks some. The sample lists some 200,000 clones, approximately 81% occurring once. The sequenced material came from peripheral blood. These receptors were collected from a woman older than 75 with acute or convalescent COVID-19. Each CDR3 is given with its conserved first and last residue. A D gene is named only where the DNA matches it firmly. The size field is filled for only some rows; it gives once, few, many or a size class.

abundance,v_gene,j_gene,d_gene,CDR3aa,CDR3nt
.,TRBV10-3,TRBJ2-1,TRBD2,CAISAAAGGHNEQFF,TGTGCCATCAGTGCCGCAGCGGGGGGGCATAATGAGCAGTTCTTC
.,TRBV3-1/TRBV3-2,TRBJ2-7,TRBD2,CASSLRGAYEQYF,TGTGCCAGCAGCCTCCGGGGGGCCTACGAGCAGTACTTC
.,TRBV11-2,TRBJ2-1,.,CASSLVGTLASNEQFF,TGTGCCAGCAGCTTAGTGGGGACTCTCGCGAGCAATGAGCAGTTCTTC
.,TRBV30,TRBJ1-5,.,CAWSQERDSNQPQHF,TGTGCCTGGAGCCAGGAGAGGGATAGCAATCAGCCCCAGCATTTT
.,TRBV19,TRBJ2-7,TRBD1,CASSNPRTGTYEQYF,TGTGCCAGTAGTAACCCCCGGACAGGGACCTACGAGCAGTACTTC
few,TRBV3-1/TRBV3-2,TRBJ2-5,.,CASSPQQETQYF,TGTGCCAGCAGCCCTCAACAGGAGACCCAGTACTTC
.,TRBV18,TRBJ2-1,.,CASSTGTPTYNEQFF,TGTGCCAGCTCAACAGGGACGCCGACCTACAATGAGCAGTTCTTC
.,TRBV10-3,TRBJ2-1,.,CAISDTGTYNEQFF,TGTGCCATCAGTGACACAGGGACCTACAATGAGCAGTTCTTC
few,TRBV27,TRBJ2-7,.,CASSAAGDTYEQYF,TGTGCCAGCAGCGCGGCGGGGGACACCTACGAGCAGTACTTC
.,TRBV9,TRBJ1-1,.,CASSKTTGNTEAFF,TGTGCCAGCAGCAAGACGACAGGCAACACTGAAGCTTTCTTT
once,TRBV7-6,TRBJ1-1,TRBD1,CASSPSGDRMRDTEAFF,TGTGCCAGCAGCCCTTCGGGGGACAGGATGAGGGACACTGAAGCTTTCTTT
.,TRBV4-3,TRBJ2-1,TRBD2,CASSQDRAGGQFF,TGCGCCAGCAGCCAAGATAGGGCGGGGGGGCAGTTCTTC
.,TRBV7-3,TRBJ2-5,.,CASSLSRGQGETQYF,TGTGCCAGCAGCTTGTCCAGGGGCCAGGGGGAGACCCAGTACTTC
once,TRBV30,TRBJ2-3,TRBD1,CAWSVDRVEDTQYF,TGTGCCTGGAGTGTAGACAGGGTGGAGGATACGCAGTATTTT
.,TRBV5-1,TRBJ1-5,.,CASSSGTPPGNQPQHF,TGCGCCAGCAGCAGCGGGACACCCCCCGGCAATCAGCCCCAGCATTTT
.,TRBV30,TRBJ1-3,TRBD1,CAWGTGDISGNTIYF,TGTGCCTGGGGGACAGGTGATATCTCTGGAAACACCATATATTTT
.,TRBV6-5,TRBJ1-3,TRBD1,CASSPTDRAGNTIYF,TGTGCCAGCAGCCCCACGGACAGGGCTGGAAACACCATATATTTT
.,TRBV5-8,TRBJ2-7,.,CATRLDTYEQYF,TGTGCCACCCGACTAGACACCTACGAGCAGTACTTC
.,TRBV15,TRBJ2-5,.,CATSRGGGLYQETQYF,TGTGCCACCAGCAGGGGGGGAGGACTGTACCAAGAGACCCAGTACTTC
few,TRBV6-4,TRBJ2-2,.,CASSEVYDTGELFF,TGTGCCAGCAGTGAGGTCTACGACACCGGGGAGCTGTTTTTT
.,TRBV14,TRBJ2-3,.,CASSQDFSRNTQYF,TGTGCCAGCAGCCAAGATTTTAGTAGAAATACGCAGTATTTT
.,TRBV7-2,TRBJ1-2,.,CASSLKGVEVNYGYTF,TGTGCCAGCAGCCTTAAGGGAGTGGAGGTAAACTATGGCTACACCTTC
once,TRBV6-5,TRBJ2-5,.,CASSPTGIRETQYF,TGTGCCAGCAGTCCTACAGGGATCCGAGAGACCCAGTACTTC
.,TRBV15,TRBJ1-5,.,CATSRDGEGGQPQHF,TGTGCCACCAGCAGAGACGGGGAGGGGGGTCAGCCCCAGCATTTT
.,TRBV10-1,TRBJ2-3,TRBD2,CASSARLAGGRTDTQYF,TGCGCCAGCAGTGCTAGACTAGCGGGAGGACGCACAGATACGCAGTATTTT
once,TRBV3-1/TRBV3-2,TRBJ2-7,.,CASSQFTYEQYF,TGTGCCAGCAGCCAATTTACCTACGAGCAGTACTTC
.,TRBV6-2/TRBV6-3,TRBJ2-3,TRBD2,CASSYRWTGTSGITDTQYF,TGTGCCAGCAGTTATCGGTGGACGGGGACTAGCGGGATCACGGATACGCAGTATTTT
.,TRBV11-1,TRBJ2-1,.,CASSLDGDSYNEQFF,TGTGCCAGCAGCTTAGACGGGGACTCCTACAATGAGCAGTTCTTC
.,TRBV2,TRBJ2-7,.,CASIGGTPTYEQYF,TGTGCCAGCATAGGTGGGACTCCGACCTACGAGCAGTACTTC